This note documents a single T cell receptor beta chain sequence. The data belong to a study of blood T cells in healthy people across ages. The CDR3 contains 16 residues. With 2 bases removed from V and 3 bases from J, the gap between germline ends came to 15 bases. Germline V CDR1 and CDR2: ENHRY, SYGVKD. Primers used in a second PCR of roughly 6 to 12 cycles were a sample-barcoded 5' primer and a J-beta primer mix. MiXCR was run by TCRdb on the 5' RACE reads, yielding one entry per CDR3 protein. This sample has over a million distinct CDR3 sequences, with roughly 40% found just once. The clonotype originates from a woman between 18 and 29 years old in good health. V gene TRBV10-3 combines with J gene TRBJ2-3; no reliable D call. Specimen: blood. CDR3 sequence (DNA): TGTGCCATCAGTGAGCCCACTCTAGAAAGTACAGATACGCAGTATTTT. Amino acids: CAISEPTLESTDTQYF.